These T cell receptor beta chains were read from a single sample in a study of T cell responses to AZD1222 COVID-19 vaccine. This table comes from immunoSEQ multiplex PCR, and its TCRdb copy is limited to in-frame clones, with some not included. This table holds 60,000 to 85,000 clones, roughly 91% found once. The sequencing used peripheral blood, collected 28 days after the second AZD1222 dose. These receptors originate from an adult who received the AZD1222 COVID-19 vaccine. Each CDR3 is given with its conserved first and last residue. Each record gives: V gene, J gene, clone size, D gene, CDR3 protein, CDR3 DNA. The D gene is left open where the match is weak. The size field is filled for only some rows; it gives once, few, many or a size class.

v_call: TRBV29-1; j_call: TRBJ2-5; clone_size: NA; d_call: TRBD2; cdr3_aa: CSVLSGGGETQYF; cdr3_nt: TGCAGCGTCCTTAGCGGGGGTGGAGAGACCCAGTACTTC
v_call: TRBV6-1; j_call: TRBJ1-6; clone_size: once; d_call: TRBD1; cdr3_aa: CASSEWTGGRSPLHF; cdr3_nt: TGTGCCAGCAGTGAATGGACAGGGGGCCGATCACCCCTCCACTTT
v_call: TRBV7-2; j_call: TRBJ1-3; clone_size: NA; d_call: NA; cdr3_aa: CASSLGDTRNTIYF; cdr3_nt: TGTGCCAGCAGCTTAGGGGACACCCGAAACACCATATATTTT
v_call: TRBV5-5; j_call: TRBJ2-2; clone_size: NA; d_call: TRBD1; cdr3_aa: CASSDPGQSNTGELFF; cdr3_nt: TGTGCCAGCAGCGACCCGGGACAGAGCAACACCGGGGAGCTGTTTTTT
v_call: TRBV19; j_call: TRBJ1-1; clone_size: NA; d_call: NA; cdr3_aa: CASSIWSGEMNTEAFF; cdr3_nt: TGTGCCAGTAGTATTTGGTCAGGAGAAATGAACACTGAAGCTTTCTTT
v_call: TRBV28; j_call: TRBJ1-1; clone_size: NA; d_call: NA; cdr3_aa: CASSILQGRRTEAFF; cdr3_nt: TGTGCCAGCAGTATACTACAGGGTAGGAGGACTGAAGCTTTCTTT
v_call: TRBV11-2; j_call: TRBJ1-1; clone_size: NA; d_call: NA; cdr3_aa: CASSLRTGPLNTEAFF; cdr3_nt: TGTGCCAGCAGCCTAAGAACAGGCCCCTTAAACACTGAAGCTTTCTTT
v_call: TRBV19; j_call: TRBJ1-1; clone_size: few; d_call: NA; cdr3_aa: CASRTTEGGTEAFF; cdr3_nt: TGTGCCAGTAGAACCACGGAGGGGGGAACTGAAGCTTTCTTT
v_call: TRBV6-5; j_call: TRBJ2-6; clone_size: NA; d_call: NA; cdr3_aa: CASSSRDGGANVLTF; cdr3_nt: TGTGCCAGCAGCAGCCGGGACGGAGGGGCCAACGTCCTGACTTTC
v_call: TRBV6-1; j_call: TRBJ2-3; clone_size: NA; d_call: TRBD1; cdr3_aa: CASSEFRGPDTQYF; cdr3_nt: TGTGCCAGCAGTGAATTTAGGGGGCCAGATACGCAGTATTTT
v_call: TRBV12-3/TRBV12-4; j_call: TRBJ2-2; clone_size: NA; d_call: NA; cdr3_aa: CASSLGDTGELFF; cdr3_nt: TGTGCCAGCAGTTTAGGAGACACCGGGGAGCTGTTTTTT
v_call: TRBV30; j_call: TRBJ2-2; clone_size: NA; d_call: NA; cdr3_aa: CAWDKGTGELFF; cdr3_nt: TGTGCCTGGGATAAAGGCACCGGGGAGCTGTTTTTT
v_call: TRBV5-1; j_call: TRBJ2-3; clone_size: once; d_call: TRBD1; cdr3_aa: CASSLAIDRQGDTQYF; cdr3_nt: TGCGCCAGCAGCTTGGCCATTGACAGACAGGGGGATACGCAGTATTTT
v_call: TRBV3-1/TRBV3-2; j_call: TRBJ1-2; clone_size: once; d_call: TRBD1; cdr3_aa: CASSFFSDRGLKGYTF; cdr3_nt: TGTGCCAGCAGTTTTTTTTCGGACAGGGGGCTGAAAGGCTACACCTTC
v_call: TRBV7-2; j_call: TRBJ2-1; clone_size: NA; d_call: TRBD2; cdr3_aa: CASSPGLAANEQFF; cdr3_nt: TGTGCCAGCAGCCCGGGACTAGCGGCCAATGAGCAGTTCTTC
v_call: TRBV5-1; j_call: TRBJ2-5; clone_size: NA; d_call: NA; cdr3_aa: CASSFRGGQETQYF; cdr3_nt: TGCGCCAGCAGCTTCAGGGGGGGTCAAGAGACCCAGTACTTC
v_call: TRBV7-3; j_call: TRBJ2-1; clone_size: once; d_call: TRBD1; cdr3_aa: CASSLRVQGDNEQFF; cdr3_nt: TGTGCCAGCAGCTTAAGGGTTCAGGGGGACAATGAGCAGTTCTTC
v_call: TRBV28; j_call: TRBJ1-1; clone_size: once; d_call: TRBD1; cdr3_aa: CASSADRALNTEAFF; cdr3_nt: TGTGCCAGCAGCGCCGACAGGGCCTTGAACACTGAAGCTTTCTTT
v_call: TRBV6-1; j_call: TRBJ2-5; clone_size: NA; d_call: NA; cdr3_aa: CASSEPGRRWGETQYF; cdr3_nt: TGTGCCAGCAGTGAGCCGGGACGGCGGTGGGGGGAGACCCAGTACTTC
v_call: TRBV5-6; j_call: TRBJ2-3; clone_size: NA; d_call: TRBD2; cdr3_aa: CASSGLAVSTDTQYF; cdr3_nt: TGTGCCAGCAGCGGCCTAGCGGTTAGCACAGATACGCAGTATTTT
v_call: TRBV5-1; j_call: TRBJ2-7; clone_size: NA; d_call: NA; cdr3_aa: CASSRSYEQYF; cdr3_nt: TGCGCCAGCAGCCGATCCTACGAGCAGTACTTC
v_call: TRBV7-9; j_call: TRBJ1-4; clone_size: NA; d_call: NA; cdr3_aa: CVSSFGVANEKLFF; cdr3_nt: TGTGTCAGCAGCTTCGGGGTAGCGAATGAAAAACTGTTTTTT
v_call: TRBV5-1; j_call: TRBJ1-3; clone_size: NA; d_call: NA; cdr3_aa: CASSLVPAGSGNTIYF; cdr3_nt: TGCGCCAGCAGCTTGGTACCAGCTGGCTCTGGAAACACCATATATTTT
v_call: TRBV7-9; j_call: TRBJ1-5; clone_size: NA; d_call: TRBD1; cdr3_aa: CASGTGGLQPQHF; cdr3_nt: TGTGCCAGTGGTACAGGGGGGCTCCAGCCCCAGCATTTT
v_call: TRBV7-9; j_call: TRBJ1-3; clone_size: once; d_call: NA; cdr3_aa: CASSLVVRTSGNTIYF; cdr3_nt: TGTGCCAGCAGCTTAGTGGTGCGAACCTCAGGAAACACCATATATTTT
v_call: TRBV2; j_call: TRBJ2-5; clone_size: NA; d_call: TRBD1; cdr3_aa: CASSGDRVETQYF; cdr3_nt: TGTGCCAGCAGTGGAGACAGGGTGGAGACCCAGTACTTC
v_call: TRBV19; j_call: TRBJ2-2; clone_size: NA; d_call: NA; cdr3_aa: CASSTLRDTGELFF; cdr3_nt: TGTGCCAGCTCGACCCTGAGGGACACCGGGGAGCTGTTTTTT